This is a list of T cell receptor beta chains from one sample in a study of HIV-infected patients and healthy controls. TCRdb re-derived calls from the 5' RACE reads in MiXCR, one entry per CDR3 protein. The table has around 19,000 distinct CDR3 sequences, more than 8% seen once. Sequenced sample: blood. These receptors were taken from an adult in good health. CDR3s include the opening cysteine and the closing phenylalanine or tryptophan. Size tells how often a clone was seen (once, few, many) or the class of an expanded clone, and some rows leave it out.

CDR3aa: CASSVGLAKNIQYF; abundance: many; v_gene: TRBV9; j_gene: TRBJ2-4; len: 14
CDR3aa: CASRPRGAQYF; abundance: many; v_gene: TRBV7-9; j_gene: TRBJ2-3; len: 11
CDR3aa: CSATPQVGSLNTEAFF; abundance: few; v_gene: TRBV29-1; j_gene: TRBJ1-1; len: 16
CDR3aa: CASSDRADSTDTQYF; abundance: medium-sized; v_gene: TRBV6-4; j_gene: TRBJ2-3; len: 15
CDR3aa: CASSTGTDTQYF; abundance: few; v_gene: TRBV18; j_gene: TRBJ2-3; len: 12
CDR3aa: CASSLVPSGLANSYNEQFF; abundance: many; v_gene: TRBV7-9; j_gene: TRBJ2-1; len: 19
CDR3aa: CASSHSAGRLNQPQHF; abundance: medium-sized; v_gene: TRBV12-3/TRBV12-4; j_gene: TRBJ1-5; len: 16
CDR3aa: CASTSRIRAGYGYTF; abundance: many; v_gene: TRBV28; j_gene: TRBJ1-2; len: 15
CDR3aa: CASSSLARGTGNEQFF; abundance: many; v_gene: TRBV6-5; j_gene: TRBJ2-1; len: 16
CDR3aa: CSVVRGAGGETQYF; abundance: .; v_gene: TRBV29-1; j_gene: TRBJ2-5; len: 14
CDR3aa: CASSRTDSYNEQFF; abundance: many; v_gene: TRBV6-2/TRBV6-3; j_gene: TRBJ2-1; len: 14
CDR3aa: CASSPGLAGGTTDTQYF; abundance: many; v_gene: TRBV5-8; j_gene: TRBJ2-3; len: 17
CDR3aa: CASSSSALAGVDTQYF; abundance: many; v_gene: TRBV5-1; j_gene: TRBJ2-3; len: 16
CDR3aa: CASSFSSYNEQFF; abundance: medium-sized; v_gene: TRBV28; j_gene: TRBJ2-1; len: 13
CDR3aa: CASSTGGLYNEQFF; abundance: many; v_gene: TRBV2; j_gene: TRBJ2-1; len: 14
CDR3aa: CASSFEDRSYNEQFF; abundance: .; v_gene: TRBV5-4; j_gene: TRBJ2-1; len: 15
CDR3aa: CSASALATSTDTQYF; abundance: many; v_gene: TRBV20-1; j_gene: TRBJ2-3; len: 15